Following are 28 T cell receptor beta chains from one sample sequenced in a study of technical replicates of blood from a handful of donors. Repertoires were generated with immunoSEQ multiplex PCR, while TCRdb's copy carries only in-frame clones and drops some. The sample carries about 79,000 clones, 85% to 95% recorded once. The sequenced sample consisted of T cells isolated from PBMCs. The source is a human donor in good health.

The chain joins TRBV5-6 to TRBJ1-4, with 7 bases identical to TRBD1. Trimming removed 0 bases from V and 8 bases from J; junction bases left unmatched: 4. From germline, CDR1 is SGHDT and CDR2 YYEEEE. The CDR3 has 14 amino acids. The DNA for the CDR3 is TGTGCCAGCAGCTTGGGACAGGGTAGGGAAAAACTGTTTTTT. Translated, it gives CASSLGQGREKLFF.

The chain has TRBV28 and TRBJ1-2; maybe TRBD1 (6 bases). CDR3 size: 15 residues. Germline V CDR1 and CDR2: MDHEN, SYDVKM. V lost 4 bases to trimming and J lost 3 bases, with 15 bases between them. CDR3 residues: CASSYSGGADYGYTF. As DNA, the CDR3 is TGTGCCAGCAGTTACTCTGGGGGGGCGGACTATGGCTACACCTTC.

The rearrangement joins TRBV28 to TRBJ2-2; D is undetermined. The CDR3 loop spans 13 amino acids. V shed 7 bases and J shed 2 bases, with 8 bases lying between them. CDR1 is MDHEN and CDR2 is SYDVKM in the germline V gene. CDR3 DNA sequence: TGTGCCAGCACTTTTAGAAACACCGGGGAGCTGTTTTTT. Its translation is CASTFRNTGELFF. The variable domain in full, completed from reference TRBV28 and TRBJ2-2, reads DVKVTQSSRYLVKRTGEKVFLECVQDMDHENMFWYRQDPGLGLRLIYFSYDVKMKEKGDIPEGYSVSREKKERFSLILESASTNQTSMYLCASTFRNTGELFFGEGSRLTVL.

The rearrangement links TRBV30 to TRBJ1-4; tentatively, D is TRBD1 (5 bases). Per the germline V gene, CDR1 is GTSNPN and CDR2 is SVGIG (reference sequence). This CDR3 region has 13 residues. The germline V and J ends were trimmed by 0 bases and 8 bases, with 10 bases remaining between them. The CDR3 is CAWSVTGPEKLFF. In nucleotides, the CDR3 is TGTGCCTGGAGTGTAACAGGCCCAGAAAAACTGTTTTTT. The variable domain in full, completed from reference TRBV30 and TRBJ1-4, reads SQTIHQWPATLVQPVGSPLSLECTVEGTSNPNLYWYRQAAGRGLQLLFYSVGIGQISSEVPQNLSASRPQDRQFILSSKKLLLSDSGFYLCAWSVTGPEKLFFGSGTQLSVL.

This chain connects TRBV10-3 to TRBJ1-2; D is unresolved. The V and J ends lost 2 bases and 7 bases respectively, with 14 bases between them. Germline V gene data show CDR1 as ENHRY and CDR2 as SYGVKD. The CDR3 is 14 residues long. The DNA for the CDR3 is TGTGCCATCAGTGAGGGAGGCCTAGCATTTGGCTACACCTTC. Its protein product is CAISEGGLAFGYTF.

This chain connects TRBV28 to TRBJ1-1; TRBD1 is a possible D gene (5 bases). V was trimmed by 3 bases and J by 11 bases, leaving 13 bases between them. There are 12 residues in the CDR3. CDR1 and CDR2 (germline): MDHEN, SYDVKM. The CDR3 loop is CASSFGGRNAFF. The DNA of the CDR3 is TGTGCCAGCAGTTTTGGGGGGAGAAATGCTTTCTTT.

This chain links TRBV18 with TRBJ2-2; weak D call: TRBD2 (5 bases). Trimming removed 6 bases from V and 1 base from J, with 15 bases in between. This CDR3 has 16 residues. Germline loops: CDR1 KGHSH, CDR2 LQKENI. The CDR3 spells CASSSGERLNTGELFF. The CDR3 DNA follows: TGTGCCAGCTCGTCCGGCGAGCGGTTGAACACCGGGGAGCTGTTTTTT.

The CDR3 DNA sequence: TGTGCCAGCAGTCAAGACAGACCCCGCTCTGGAAACACCATATATTTT. This translates into CASSQDRPRSGNTIYF. The V and J genes are TRBV2 and TRBJ1-3, with a weak D call TRBD1 (5 bases). CDR3 length: 16 amino acids. Germline CDR1 and CDR2: SNHLY and FYNNEI. Trimming took off 5 bases at V and 0 bases at J, with 14 bases between the two ends.

This clone appeared once. V and J are TRBV7-6 and TRBJ2-2; 10 bases agree with TRBD1. Per germline, CDR1 SGHVS and CDR2 FNYEAQ. V shed 5 bases and J 7 bases; nucleotides not matched to a gene: 7. The CDR3 is 15 amino acids. In DNA form, the CDR3 reads TGTGCCAGCAGCCCTGACAGGGGGCGTATCGGGGAGCTGTTTTTT. The encoded protein is CASSPDRGRIGELFF.

This clone was seen only once. The J gene is TRBJ2-2, the V gene TRBV2, with a possible D match to TRBD1 (5 bases). V was cut by 1 base and J by 0 bases, with 9 bases left in between. The CDR3 covers 16 residues. The germline CDR1 and CDR2 sequences are SNHLY and FYNNEI. The CDR3 DNA sequence: TGTGCCAGCAGTGAAGGGCAGGGCGCGAACACCGGGGAGCTGTTTTTT. It encodes CASSEGQGANTGELFF.

V gene TRBV2 combines with J gene TRBJ1-1; D gene unclear. The V gene's germline CDR1 is SNHLY and CDR2 FYNNEI. The V gene lost 11 bases and the J gene lost 2 bases, with 9 bases spanning the gap. The CDR3 has 11 residues. The CDR3 region is CADRDNTEAFF. DNA of the CDR3: TGTGCCGATCGGGATAACACTGAAGCTTTCTTT.

The chain carries TRBV15 and TRBJ1-2, with TRBD1 as a possible D gene (5 bases). The germline V gene encodes CDR1 LNHNV and CDR2 YYDKDF (reference sequence). The CDR3 length is 15 residues. V lost 5 bases and J lost 8, with 21 bases in between. The chain's CDR3 is CATSPSRQGRVGYTF. The CDR3 bases are TGTGCCACCAGCCCCTCCCGCCAGGGAAGAGTCGGCTACACCTTC.

V and J are TRBV4-1 and TRBJ2-4; 8 nucleotides match TRBD2. Germline V gives CDR1 MGHRA, CDR2 YSYEKL. V lost 1 base and J lost 4; bases outside the gene matches: 3. This CDR3 is 15 amino acids long. CDR3 bases: TGCGCCAGCAGCCAAGTAGCGGGAACTAAAAACATTCAGTACTTC. This translates into CASSQVAGTKNIQYF.

This clone was counted a single time. The V gene is TRBV7-9, the J gene TRBJ2-1; D may be TRBD2 (5 bases). Germline V gene sequence: CDR1 SEHNR, CDR2 FQNEAQ (reference sequence). V was pared by 1 base and J by 4 bases, with 14 bases between. The CDR3 spans 16 residues. The CDR3 reads CASSLEGQRRYNEQFF. The DNA for the CDR3 is TGTGCCAGCAGCTTAGAGGGCCAGCGGAGATACAATGAGCAGTTCTTC.

The V gene is TRBV19, the J gene TRBJ1-2; 8 bases map to TRBD1. The V gene's germline CDR1 is LNHDA and CDR2 SQIVND (reference sequence). This CDR3 spans 16 amino acids. V lost 4 bases and J lost 4; bases outside the gene matches: 11. CDR3 region: CASSTPRTGSAYGYTF. The CDR3 coding sequence is TGTGCCAGTAGTACACCAAGGACAGGGTCGGCCTATGGCTACACCTTC.

A single count supports this clone. This rearrangement joins TRBV28 to TRBJ1-5, with TRBD1 as a possible D gene (5 bases). The CDR3 length is 14 residues. The germline V gene encodes CDR1 MDHEN and CDR2 SYDVKM. The V gene lost 6 bases and the J gene lost 9 bases, with 18 bases spanning the gap. As DNA, the CDR3 is TGTGCCAGCAGGTGGGGGAGGTTGGATGGGCCCCAGCATTTT. Its protein is CASRWGRLDGPQHF.

The chain combines TRBV9 with TRBJ2-2; 7 bases fit TRBD1. V dropped 3 bases and J dropped 4; count of bases not matched to a gene: 9. Germline loops: CDR1 SGDLS, CDR2 YYNGEE. The CDR3 consists of 16 residues. CDR3 region: CASSAQTGLSTGELFF. The CDR3 nucleotides are TGTGCCAGCAGCGCCCAGACAGGGCTCAGCACCGGGGAGCTGTTTTTT.

The chain carries TRBV28 and TRBJ2-7, with 16 bases lining up with TRBD2. Germline CDR1 is MDHEN and CDR2 is SYDVKM. J lost 7 bases, V lost 8 bases, and 11 bases had no gene match. The length of the CDR3 is 16 residues. The CDR3 reads CASRAGTSGRAGEQYF. The CDR3 DNA reads as TGTGCCAGCCGTGCTGGGACTAGCGGGAGGGCCGGAGAGCAGTACTTC.

This sequence joins TRBV4-1 and TRBJ2-7; 8 nucleotides match TRBD2. With V trimmed by 3 bases and J by 4 bases, 11 bases remained unmatched. The CDR3 contains 16 residues. From germline, CDR1 is MGHRA and CDR2 YSYEKL. The CDR3 region is CASSQGELAAPYEQYF. The CDR3 DNA is TGCGCCAGCAGCCAGGGCGAACTAGCGGCCCCTTACGAGCAGTACTTC.

Comment on this clone: Other DNA sequences of this sample code for an identical CDR3. The rearrangement joins TRBV5-1 to TRBJ2-7; the D gene is possibly TRBD2 (5 bases). V lost 1 base and J lost 0, with 11 bases in between. The CDR3 runs 15 residues. Germline CDR1 reads SGHRS; CDR2 reads YFSETQ. Written as DNA, the CDR3 is TGCGCCAGCAGCTTGTCCTCGGGGAGCTCCTACGAGCAGTACTTC. Protein: CASSLSSGSSYEQYF.

This chain connects TRBV5-1 to TRBJ2-1, with a possible D match to TRBD2 (6 bases). CDR1 SGHRS and CDR2 YFSETQ come from the germline V gene. V lost 1 base and J lost 6, with 8 bases in between. CDR3 size: 13 residues. CDR3 loop: CASSLSSANEQFF. Here the CDR3 DNA reads TGCGCCAGCAGCTTGTCTAGCGCCAATGAGCAGTTCTTC.

This chain connects TRBV10-2 to TRBJ2-5; D gene ambiguous. This CDR3 region has 12 residues. Germline loops: CDR1 WSHSY, CDR2 SAAADI. With 6 bases removed from V and 1 base from J, the gap between germline ends came to 6 bases. The chain's CDR3 is CASRGFQETQYF. As DNA, the CDR3 is TGCGCCAGCAGGGGCTTCCAAGAGACCCAGTACTTC.

The V gene is TRBV19, the J gene TRBJ1-2; 7 bases fit TRBD1. CDR1 and CDR2 from the germline V gene are LNHDA and SQIVND (reference sequence). V was pared by 6 bases and J by 8 bases, with 12 bases of the junction left unmatched. The CDR3 is made up of 14 amino acids. CDR3 bases: TGTGCCAGTAGCATGACAGGGTTGGTCCGGGGCTACACCTTC. It specifies CASSMTGLVRGYTF.

This clone occurred once. The CDR3 sequence is CASSPQTLLAGALSNEQFF. In nucleotides, the CDR3 is TGTGCCAGCAGCCCTCAGACCCTATTAGCGGGGGCCCTTAGTAATGAGCAGTTCTTC. The genes are TRBV7-3 and TRBJ2-1; TRBD2 matches at 9 bases. From germline, CDR1 is SGHTA and CDR2 FQGTGA. The trim removed 5 bases at V and 7 bases at J, leaving 21 bases unmatched. CDR3 length: 19 amino acids.

The chain links TRBV5-1 to TRBJ1-3, with D perhaps TRBD1 (5 bases). Per the germline V gene, CDR1 is SGHRS and CDR2 is YFSETQ. The CDR3 length is 16 residues. Trimming shortened V by 0 bases and J by 2 bases, and 12 bases separated the two germline ends. CDR3 DNA: TGCGCCAGCAGCTTGGTGGGGGGACTAGCTGGAAACACCATATATTTT. This encodes CASSLVGGLAGNTIYF.

This chain connects TRBV4-1 to TRBJ2-1; D possibly corresponds to TRBD2 (6 bases). Germline lookup yields CDR1 MGHRA and CDR2 YSYEKL. V was shortened by 5 bases and J by 1 base, with 12 bases between the two germline ends. CDR3 length equals 15 residues. Here the CDR3 DNA reads TGCGCCAGCAGCGGGAGGAGTCCATCCTACAATGAGCAGTTCTTC. Protein: CASSGRSPSYNEQFF.

The chain links TRBV6-1 to TRBJ1-5; unclear D gene. CDR3 length equals 13 residues. V lost 1 base, J lost 13 bases, and 14 bases lay in between. The germline V gene has CDR1 MNHNS and CDR2 SASEGT. In nucleotides, the CDR3 is TGTGCCAGCAGTGAAGGGGAGCCCTACCGTCAGCATTTT. Its protein is CASSEGEPYRQHF.

The V and J genes are TRBV9 and TRBJ2-1; D perhaps matches TRBD2 (5 bases). This CDR3 has 15 residues. Trimming removed 0 bases at V and 6 bases at J, with 13 bases between. The germline V gene encodes CDR1 SGDLS and CDR2 YYNGEE. The CDR3 sequence: CASSVGVGLTNEQFF. CDR3 in DNA: TGTGCCAGCAGCGTAGGGGTTGGACTGACCAATGAGCAGTTCTTC.